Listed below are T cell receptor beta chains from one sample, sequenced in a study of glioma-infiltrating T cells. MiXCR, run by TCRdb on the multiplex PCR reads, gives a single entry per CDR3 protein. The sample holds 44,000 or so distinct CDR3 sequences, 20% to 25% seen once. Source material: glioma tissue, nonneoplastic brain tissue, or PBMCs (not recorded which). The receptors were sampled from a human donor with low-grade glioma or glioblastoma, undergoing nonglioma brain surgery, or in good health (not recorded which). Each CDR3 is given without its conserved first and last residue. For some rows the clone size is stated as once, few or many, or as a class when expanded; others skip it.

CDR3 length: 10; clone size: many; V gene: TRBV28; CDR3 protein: ASFEGNQPQH
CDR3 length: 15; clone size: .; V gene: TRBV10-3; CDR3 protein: AISGGLAGGSSDTQY
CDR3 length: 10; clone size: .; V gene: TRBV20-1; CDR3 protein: SARTGPYGYT
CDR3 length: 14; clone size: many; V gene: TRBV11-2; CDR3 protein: ASSYLTGGSTDTQY
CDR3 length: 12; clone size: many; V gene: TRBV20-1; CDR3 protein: SATVSPGNYGYT
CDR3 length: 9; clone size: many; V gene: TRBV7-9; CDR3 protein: ASSASYEQY
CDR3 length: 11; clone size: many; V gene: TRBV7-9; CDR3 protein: ASSLTGALDTF
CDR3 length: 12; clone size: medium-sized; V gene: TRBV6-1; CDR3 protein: ASSEDRNTGELF
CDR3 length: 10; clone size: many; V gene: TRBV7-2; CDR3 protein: ASTPGSNVLT
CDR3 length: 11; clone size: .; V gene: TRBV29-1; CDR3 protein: SVELQGSETQY
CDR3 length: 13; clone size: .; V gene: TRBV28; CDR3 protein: ASSSGISSNQPRH
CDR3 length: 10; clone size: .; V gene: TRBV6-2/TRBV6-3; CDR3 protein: ASTFSGDAQY
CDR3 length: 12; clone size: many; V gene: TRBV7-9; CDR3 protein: ASSLGRGLQPQH
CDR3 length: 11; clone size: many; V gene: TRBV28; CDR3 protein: ASSTDGGTEAF
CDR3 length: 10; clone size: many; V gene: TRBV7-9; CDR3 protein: ASSLGPEKLF
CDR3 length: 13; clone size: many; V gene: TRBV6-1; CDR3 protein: ASSESPGPRQPQH
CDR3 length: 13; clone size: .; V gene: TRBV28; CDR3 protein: ASSSSGTVNQPQH
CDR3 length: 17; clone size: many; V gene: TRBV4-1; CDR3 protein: ASSQYQGGEKSYNSPLH
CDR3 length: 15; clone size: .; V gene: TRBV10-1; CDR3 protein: ASSESRQTTNYNEQF
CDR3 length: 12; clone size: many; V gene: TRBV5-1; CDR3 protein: ASSLVGNYNEQF
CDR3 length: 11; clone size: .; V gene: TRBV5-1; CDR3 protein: ASSLAGKSIQY
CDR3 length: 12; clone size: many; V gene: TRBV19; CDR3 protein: ASSIGDLNTEAF
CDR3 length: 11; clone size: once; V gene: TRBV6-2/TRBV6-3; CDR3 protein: ASNVQGWETQY
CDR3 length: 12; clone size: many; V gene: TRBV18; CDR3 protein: ASSPRQGNTEAF
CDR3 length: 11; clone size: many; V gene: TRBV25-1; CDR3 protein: ASSTRLQETQY